The 20 T cell receptor beta chains reported below all come from one sample, sequenced in a study of shared clonotypes between healthy human individuals. TCRdb keeps only in-frame clones here, not all; method: immunoSEQ multiplex PCR. The data show roughly 110,000 clones, about 62% seen once. The sequenced material came from memory CD8+ T cells sorted from blood. Subset: CD45RO+ cells pooled with CCR7-negative TemRA cells. The receptors originated from a woman aged 25 to 39 in good health.

V gene TRBV6-1 combines with J gene TRBJ2-1, with D unclear. The CDR3 sequence is 14 residues long. Germline V gene sequence: CDR1 MNHNS, CDR2 SASEGT. The CDR3 DNA is TGTGCATCCCTGGGCGGAAGCTCCTACAATGAGCAGTTCTTC. Its protein product is CASLGGSSYNEQFF.

This clone has a single count. The V call is TRBV20-1, the J call TRBJ2-4; D remains ambiguous. CDR1 and CDR2 from the germline V gene are DFQATT and SNEGSKA (reference sequence). The CDR3 consists of 11 residues. V gave up 0 bases and J gave up 6 bases, with 3 bases separating them. The DNA of the CDR3 is TGCAGTGCTAGAGACTCAAACATTCAGTACTTC. It codes for CSARDSNIQYF.

This sequence joins TRBV28 and TRBJ2-2; 13 bases agree with TRBD2. With V trimmed by 8 bases and J by 2 bases, 11 bases remained unmatched. The CDR3 contains 18 residues. CDR1 and CDR2 from the germline V gene are MDHEN and SYDVKM. This CDR3 is CASGGTSGILKNTGELFF. In DNA form, the CDR3 reads TGTGCCAGCGGGGGGACTAGCGGGATACTGAAAAACACCGGGGAGCTGTTTTTT.

DNA for the CDR3: TGTGCCAGCAGCTTTGGGGGTAGCGACGAGCAGTACTTC. Protein sequence: CASSFGGSDEQYF. The chain couples TRBV11-3 to TRBJ2-5; D tentatively reads TRBD1 or TRBD2 (5 bases each). Gene TRBJ2-7 matches the end of the DNA better, so the J call may be wrong. This CDR3 is 13 amino acids long. The germline CDR1 and CDR2 sequences are SGHNT and YENEEA.

The chain employs TRBV29-1 and TRBJ2-5; 9 bases match TRBD2. Germline V gene sequence: CDR1 SQVTM, CDR2 ANQGSEA. The V gene end was trimmed by 2 bases and the J gene end by 5 bases; junction bases not matched to a gene: 3. CDR3 length: 13 residues. DNA of the CDR3: TGCAGCGTTGAATACACTAGCGGGGAGACCCAGTACTTC. Encoded protein: CSVEYTSGETQYF.

The gene calls are TRBV13 and TRBJ2-7, with 13 bases lining up with TRBD2. This CDR3 region has 16 residues. V lost 5 bases to trimming and J lost 4 bases; unmatched junction nucleotides: 8. Germline V gives CDR1 PRHDT, CDR2 FYEKMQ (reference sequence). The CDR3 is CASSRVLAGGLYEQYF. CDR3 in DNA: TGTGCCAGCAGCCGAGTACTAGCGGGAGGGTTGTACGAGCAGTACTTC.

V gene TRBV4-1 combines with J gene TRBJ2-5; D is perhaps TRBD2 (6 bases). Per germline, CDR1 MGHRA and CDR2 YSYEKL. The CDR3 is 15 residues long. Trimming stripped 3 bases from V and 5 bases from J, with 16 bases between. CDR3 nucleotides: TGCGCCAGCAGCCAGCAGGGACTTCCCCCGGAGACCCAGTACTTC. Residues: CASSQQGLPPETQYF.

The rearrangement links TRBV27 to TRBJ2-3, with D hard to call. Germline V gene data show CDR1 as MNHEY and CDR2 as SMNVEV (reference sequence). CDR3 length: 13 amino acids. V was shortened by 2 bases and J by 4 bases, with 7 bases between the two germline ends. The DNA of the CDR3 is TGTGCCAGCAGTTTAAATATGGCAGATACGCAGTATTTT. It codes for CASSLNMADTQYF.

The V call is TRBV7-9, the J call TRBJ2-1, with 7 bases that match TRBD2. CDR3 length: 14 amino acids. CDR1 and CDR2 from the germline V gene are SEHNR and FQNEAQ (reference sequence). The junction had 6 bases not matched to a gene; V was cut back by 5 bases and J by 5 bases. CDR3 nucleotides: TGTGCCAGCAGCCTACTAGCGATGGACAATGAGCAGTTCTTC. It translates to CASSLLAMDNEQFF.

Here the CDR3 reads CASSLPGQGYNEQYF. CDR3 coding DNA: TGTGCCAGCAGTCTTCCGGGACAGGGGTATAACGAGCAGTACTTC. The chain has TRBV2 and TRBJ2-7; TRBD1 matches at 10 bases. The V gene's germline CDR1 is SNHLY and CDR2 FYNNEI. This CDR3 region has 15 residues. After removal of 5 bases from V and 5 bases from J, the junction contained 9 bases not matched to a gene.

There are many counts of this clone. The chain uses TRBV7-8 and TRBJ2-1, with 8 bases lining up with TRBD1. The CDR3 sequence is 14 residues long. The trim removed 4 bases at V and 6 bases at J, leaving 5 bases unmatched. Germline V gives CDR1 SGHVS, CDR2 FQNEAQ. CDR3 residues: CASSSGQAFNEQFF. CDR3 DNA: TGTGCCAGCAGCTCGGGACAGGCGTTCAATGAGCAGTTCTTC.

On this clone: Other DNA sequences within the sample encode an identical CDR3. The chain is built from TRBV9 and TRBJ2-2; the D gene could be TRBD1 or TRBD2 (5 bases each). Per the germline V gene, CDR1 is SGDLS and CDR2 is YYNGEE. The CDR3 is 14 amino acids. Trimming removed 2 bases from V and 5 bases from J, with 10 bases in between. CDR3 coding DNA: TGTGCCAGCAGCGTGAGTTGGGGGACCGGGGAGCTGTTTTTT. Its protein is CASSVSWGTGELFF.

The chain carries TRBV9 and TRBJ2-6; no firm D call. Germline CDR1 and CDR2: SGDLS and YYNGEE. The V and J ends lost 2 bases and 0 bases respectively, with 6 bases between them. This CDR3 spans 15 amino acids. The CDR3 loop reads CASSVPISGANVLTF. In DNA form, the CDR3 reads TGTGCCAGCAGCGTTCCGATCTCTGGGGCCAACGTCCTGACTTTC.

This clone appeared many times. The chain couples TRBV6-1 to TRBJ1-5, with D unclear. CDR3 length: 13 amino acids. Trimming removed 9 bases from V and 5 bases from J, with 14 bases in between. Germline V gives CDR1 MNHNS, CDR2 SASEGT. The DNA of the CDR3 is TGTGCCAGTACCCCGGGCGAATATCAGCCCCAGCATTTT. It translates to CASTPGEYQPQHF.

This clone was found a few times. The gene calls are TRBV25-1 and TRBJ2-5; 12 bases line up with TRBD2. This CDR3 is 16 amino acids long. V gave up 5 bases and J gave up 3 bases; unmatched junction bases: 7. CDR1 and CDR2 (germline): MGHDK, SYGVNS. This CDR3 reads CASSSLAGGVEETQYF. The DNA for the CDR3 is TGTGCCAGCAGTTCTCTAGCGGGAGGGGTCGAAGAGACCCAGTACTTC.

V usage is TRBV10-3 and J usage is TRBJ2-1, with 10 nucleotides matching TRBD2. Germline trimming cut 7 bases from V and 4 bases from J; bases unmatched to any gene: 4. Germline CDR1 is ENHRY and CDR2 is SYGVKD. This CDR3 comprises 14 residues. CDR3 loop: CAIKGTSAYNEQFF. CDR3 DNA sequence: TGTGCCATCAAAGGGACTAGCGCATACAATGAGCAGTTCTTC.

The chain is built from TRBV27 and TRBJ1-4; D not resolved. The CDR3 spans 14 residues. Trimming stripped 1 base from V and 7 bases from J, with 10 bases between. Germline-derived CDR1 and CDR2 are MNHEY and SMNVEV (reference sequence). CDR3 sequence: CASSLYSATEKLFF. CDR3 nucleotides: TGTGCCAGCAGTTTATACTCGGCGACTGAAAAACTGTTTTTT.

This chain uses TRBV27 with TRBJ1-2, with a possible D match to TRBD1 (6 bases). Germline V gives CDR1 MNHEY, CDR2 SMNVEV (reference sequence). This CDR3 is built from 13 residues. V was clipped by 5 bases and J by 8 bases, with 15 bases between them. The CDR3 bases are TGTGCCAGCAGTGGACAGCGCAACAGGGGCTACACCTTC. Protein sequence: CASSGQRNRGYTF.

This clone was counted at least ten times. The genes are TRBV6-1 and TRBJ2-1; 9 bases match TRBD2. The V gene end was trimmed by 6 bases and the J gene end by 7 bases; junction bases not matched to a gene: 10. This CDR3 has 15 amino acids. Germline CDR1 MNHNS, CDR2 SASEGT. The CDR3 loop reads CASSPGDSGSNEQFF. The CDR3, as DNA: TGTGCCAGCAGCCCAGGGGATAGCGGGAGTAATGAGCAGTTCTTC.

The gene calls are TRBV27 and TRBJ2-5; 10 nucleotides align to TRBD2. Germline assignment: CDR1 MNHEY and CDR2 SMNVEV (reference sequence). The CDR3 is made up of 12 amino acids. This CDR3 is CGEREGQETQYF. CDR3 sequence (DNA): TGTGGGGAGCGGGAGGGCCAAGAGACCCAGTACTTC.